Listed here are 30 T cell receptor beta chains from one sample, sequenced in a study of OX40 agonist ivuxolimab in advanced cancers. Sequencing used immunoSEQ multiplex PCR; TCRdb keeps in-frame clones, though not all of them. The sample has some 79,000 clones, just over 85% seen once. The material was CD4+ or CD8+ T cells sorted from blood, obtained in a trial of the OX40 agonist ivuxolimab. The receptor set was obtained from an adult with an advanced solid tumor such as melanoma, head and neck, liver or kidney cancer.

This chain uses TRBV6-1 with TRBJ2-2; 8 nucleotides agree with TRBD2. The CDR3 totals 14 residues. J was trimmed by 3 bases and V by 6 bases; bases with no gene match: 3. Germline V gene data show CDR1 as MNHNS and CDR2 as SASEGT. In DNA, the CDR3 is TGTGCCAGCAGAGCGGGAGTCGACACCGGGGAGCTGTTTTTT. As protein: CASRAGVDTGELFF.

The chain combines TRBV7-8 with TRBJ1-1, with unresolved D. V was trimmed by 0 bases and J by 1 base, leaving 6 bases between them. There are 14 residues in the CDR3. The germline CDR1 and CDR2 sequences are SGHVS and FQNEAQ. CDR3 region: CASSLALENTEAFF. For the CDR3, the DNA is TGTGCCAGCAGCTTAGCGTTAGAGAACACTGAAGCTTTCTTT.

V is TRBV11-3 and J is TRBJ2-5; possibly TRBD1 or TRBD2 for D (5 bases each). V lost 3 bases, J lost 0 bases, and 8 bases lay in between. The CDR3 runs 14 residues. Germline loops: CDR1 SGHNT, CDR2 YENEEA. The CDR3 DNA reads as TGTGCCAGCAGCTTTGGGGGAGACCAAGAGACCCAGTACTTC. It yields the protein CASSFGGDQETQYF.

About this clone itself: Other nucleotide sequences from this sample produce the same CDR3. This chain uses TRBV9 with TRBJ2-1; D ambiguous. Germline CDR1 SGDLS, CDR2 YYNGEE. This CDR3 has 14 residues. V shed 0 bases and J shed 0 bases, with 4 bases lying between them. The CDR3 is CASSVGNSYNEQFF. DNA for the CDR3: TGTGCCAGCAGCGTAGGCAACTCCTACAATGAGCAGTTCTTC.

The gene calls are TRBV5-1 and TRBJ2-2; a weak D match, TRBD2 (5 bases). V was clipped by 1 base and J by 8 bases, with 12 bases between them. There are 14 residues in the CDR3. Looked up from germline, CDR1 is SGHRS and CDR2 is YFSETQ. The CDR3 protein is CASSLLASVGELFF. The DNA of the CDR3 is TGCGCCAGCAGCTTGCTAGCCTCGGTAGGGGAGCTGTTTTTT.

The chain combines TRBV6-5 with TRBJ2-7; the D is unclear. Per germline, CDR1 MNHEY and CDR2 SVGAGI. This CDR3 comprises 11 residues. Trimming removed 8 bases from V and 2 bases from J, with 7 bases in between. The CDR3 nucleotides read TGTGCCAGCGGGCGGACCTACGAGCAGTACTTC. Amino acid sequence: CASGRTYEQYF.

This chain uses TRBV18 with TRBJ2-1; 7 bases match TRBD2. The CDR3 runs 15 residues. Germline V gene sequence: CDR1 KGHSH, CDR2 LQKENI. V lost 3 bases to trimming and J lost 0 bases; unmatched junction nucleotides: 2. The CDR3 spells CASSPGLSSYNEQFF. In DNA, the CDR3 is TGTGCCAGCTCACCGGGACTAAGCTCCTACAATGAGCAGTTCTTC.

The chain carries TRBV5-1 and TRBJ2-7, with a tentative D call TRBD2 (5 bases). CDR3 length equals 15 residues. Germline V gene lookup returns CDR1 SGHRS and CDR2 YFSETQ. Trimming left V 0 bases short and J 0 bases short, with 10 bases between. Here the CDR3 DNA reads TGCGCCAGCAGCTTGGCTCGGGATTACTCCTACGAGCAGTACTTC. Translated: CASSLARDYSYEQYF. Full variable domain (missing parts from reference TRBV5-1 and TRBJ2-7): KAGVTQTPRYLIKTRGQQVTLSCSPISGHRSVSWYQQTPGQGLQFLFEYFSETQRNKGNFPGRFSGRQFSNSRSEMNVSTLELGDSALYLCASSLARDYSYEQYFGPGTRLTVT.

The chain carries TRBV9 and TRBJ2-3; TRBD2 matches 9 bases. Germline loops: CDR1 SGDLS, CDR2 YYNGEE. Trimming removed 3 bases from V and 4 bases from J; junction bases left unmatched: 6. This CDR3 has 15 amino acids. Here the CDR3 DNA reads TGTGCCAGCAGCGGTAGCGGGAGTTGGTCAGATACGCAGTATTTT. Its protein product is CASSGSGSWSDTQYF.

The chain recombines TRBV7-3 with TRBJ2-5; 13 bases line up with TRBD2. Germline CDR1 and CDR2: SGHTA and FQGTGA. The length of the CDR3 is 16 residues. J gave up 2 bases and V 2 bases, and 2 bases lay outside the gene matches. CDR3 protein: CASSLWGLAGQETQYF. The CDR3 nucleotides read TGTGCCAGCAGCTTATGGGGACTAGCGGGACAAGAGACCCAGTACTTC. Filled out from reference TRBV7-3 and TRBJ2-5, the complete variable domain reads GAGVSQTPSNKVTEKGKYVELRCDPISGHTALYWYRQSLGQGPEFLIYFQGTGAADDSGLPNDRFFAVRPEGSVSTLKIQRTERGDSAVYLCASSLWGLAGQETQYFGPGTRLLVL.

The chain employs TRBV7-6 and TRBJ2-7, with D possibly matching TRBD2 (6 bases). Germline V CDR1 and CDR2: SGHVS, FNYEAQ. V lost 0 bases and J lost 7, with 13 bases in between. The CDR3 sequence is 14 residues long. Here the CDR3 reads CASSLALVGREQYF. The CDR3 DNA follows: TGTGCCAGCAGCTTAGCCCTAGTGGGGAGGGAGCAGTACTTC.

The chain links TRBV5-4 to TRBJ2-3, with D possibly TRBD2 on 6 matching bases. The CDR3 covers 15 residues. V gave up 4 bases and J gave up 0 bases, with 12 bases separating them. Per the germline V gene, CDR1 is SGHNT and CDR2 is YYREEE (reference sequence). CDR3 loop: CASSPLASSTDTQYF. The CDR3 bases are TGTGCCAGCAGCCCGCTAGCGAGCAGCACAGATACGCAGTATTTT.

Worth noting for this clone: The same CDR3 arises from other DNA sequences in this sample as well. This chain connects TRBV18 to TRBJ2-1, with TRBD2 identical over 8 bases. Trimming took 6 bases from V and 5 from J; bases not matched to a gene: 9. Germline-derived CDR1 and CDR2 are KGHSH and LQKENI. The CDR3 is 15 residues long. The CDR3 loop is CASSPQREPNNEQFF. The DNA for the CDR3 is TGTGCCAGCTCTCCGCAGCGGGAGCCCAACAATGAGCAGTTCTTC.

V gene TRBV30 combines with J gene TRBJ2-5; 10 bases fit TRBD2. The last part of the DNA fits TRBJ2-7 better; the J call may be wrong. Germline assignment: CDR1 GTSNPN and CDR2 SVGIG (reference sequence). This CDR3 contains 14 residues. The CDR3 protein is CAWSHTSGTGEQYF. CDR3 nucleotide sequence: TGTGCCTGGAGTCATACTAGCGGGACAGGCGAGCAGTACTTC.

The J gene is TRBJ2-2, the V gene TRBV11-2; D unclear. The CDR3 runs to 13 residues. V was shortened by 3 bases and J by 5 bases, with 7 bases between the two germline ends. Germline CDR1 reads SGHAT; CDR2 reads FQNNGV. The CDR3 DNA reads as TGTGCCAGCAGCTTTACGCGGACCGGGGAGCTGTTTTTT. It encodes CASSFTRTGELFF.

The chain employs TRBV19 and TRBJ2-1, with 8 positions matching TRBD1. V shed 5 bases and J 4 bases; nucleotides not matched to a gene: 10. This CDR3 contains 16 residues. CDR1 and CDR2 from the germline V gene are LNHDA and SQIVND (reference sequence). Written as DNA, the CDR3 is TGTGCCAGTAGTTACTACGCAGGGGGCGCTTACAATGAGCAGTTCTTC. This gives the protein CASSYYAGGAYNEQFF.

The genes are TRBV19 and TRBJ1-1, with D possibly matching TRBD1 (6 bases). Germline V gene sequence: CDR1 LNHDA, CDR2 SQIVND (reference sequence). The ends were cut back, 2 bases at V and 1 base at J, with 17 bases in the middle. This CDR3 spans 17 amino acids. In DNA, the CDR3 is TGTGCCAGTAGTATACTGGGGGGGCCGGGGACGAACACTGAAGCTTTCTTT. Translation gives CASSILGGPGTNTEAFF.

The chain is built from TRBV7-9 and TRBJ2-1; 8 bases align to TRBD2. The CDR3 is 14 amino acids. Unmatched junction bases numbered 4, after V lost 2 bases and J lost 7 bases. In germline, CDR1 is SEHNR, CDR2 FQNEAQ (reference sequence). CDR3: CASSLSVAGNEQFF. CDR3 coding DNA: TGTGCCAGCAGCTTATCGGTAGCGGGGAATGAGCAGTTCTTC.

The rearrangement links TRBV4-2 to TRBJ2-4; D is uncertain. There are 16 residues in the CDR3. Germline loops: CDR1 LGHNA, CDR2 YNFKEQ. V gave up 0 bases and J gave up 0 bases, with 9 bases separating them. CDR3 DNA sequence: TGTGCCAGCAGCCAAGATAGATCGGTAGCCAAAAACATTCAGTACTTC. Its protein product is CASSQDRSVAKNIQYF.

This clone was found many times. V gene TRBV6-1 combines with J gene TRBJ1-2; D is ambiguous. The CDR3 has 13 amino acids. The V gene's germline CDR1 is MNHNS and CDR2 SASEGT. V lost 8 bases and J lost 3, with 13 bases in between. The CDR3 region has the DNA TGTGCCAGCCGGAGACATGTCGACTATGGCTACACCTTC. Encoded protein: CASRRHVDYGYTF.

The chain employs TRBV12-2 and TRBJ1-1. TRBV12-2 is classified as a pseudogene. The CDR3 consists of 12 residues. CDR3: CASRLEGTEAFF. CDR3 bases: TGTGCAAGTCGCTTAGAGGGCACTGAAGCTTTCTTT.

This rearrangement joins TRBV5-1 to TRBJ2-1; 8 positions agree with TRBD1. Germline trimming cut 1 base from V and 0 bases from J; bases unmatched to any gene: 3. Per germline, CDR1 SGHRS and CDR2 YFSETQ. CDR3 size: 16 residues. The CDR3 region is CASSLFTGGSYNEQFF. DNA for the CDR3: TGCGCCAGCAGCTTGTTTACAGGGGGCTCCTACAATGAGCAGTTCTTC.

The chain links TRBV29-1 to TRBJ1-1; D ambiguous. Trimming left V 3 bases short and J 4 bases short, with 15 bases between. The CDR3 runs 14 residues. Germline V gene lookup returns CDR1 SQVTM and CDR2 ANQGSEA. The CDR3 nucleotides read TGCAGCGTTGATTTGGGTTTGGGTGTCACTGAAGCTTTCTTT. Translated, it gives CSVDLGLGVTEAFF. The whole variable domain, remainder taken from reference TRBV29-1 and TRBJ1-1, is SAVISQKPSRDICQRGTSLTIQCQVDSQVTMMFWYRQQPGQSLTLIATANQGSEATYESGFVIDKFPISRPNLTFSTLTVSNMSPEDSSIYLCSVDLGLGVTEAFFGQGTRLTVV.

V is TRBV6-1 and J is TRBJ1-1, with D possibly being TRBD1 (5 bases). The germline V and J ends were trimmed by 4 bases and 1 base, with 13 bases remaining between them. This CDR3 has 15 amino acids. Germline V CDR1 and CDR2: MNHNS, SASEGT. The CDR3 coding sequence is TGTGCCAGCAGTGGGGCGGAGGGGTGGAACACTGAAGCTTTCTTT. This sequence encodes CASSGAEGWNTEAFF.

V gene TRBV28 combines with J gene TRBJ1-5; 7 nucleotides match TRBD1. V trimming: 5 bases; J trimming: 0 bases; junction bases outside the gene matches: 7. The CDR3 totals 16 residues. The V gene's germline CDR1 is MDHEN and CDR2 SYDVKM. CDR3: CASSLFWTGSNQPQHF. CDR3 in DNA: TGTGCCAGCAGTCTCTTTTGGACAGGTAGCAATCAGCCCCAGCATTTT.

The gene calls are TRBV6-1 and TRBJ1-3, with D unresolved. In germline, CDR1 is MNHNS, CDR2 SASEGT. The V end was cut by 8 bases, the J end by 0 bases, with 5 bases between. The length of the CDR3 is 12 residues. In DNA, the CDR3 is TGTGCCAGCGGAAACTCTGGAAACACCATATATTTT. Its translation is CASGNSGNTIYF.

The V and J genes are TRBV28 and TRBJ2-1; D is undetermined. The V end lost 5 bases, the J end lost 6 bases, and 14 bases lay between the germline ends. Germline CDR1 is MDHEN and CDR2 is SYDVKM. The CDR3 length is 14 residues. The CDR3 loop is CASSPPGSSNEQFF. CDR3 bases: TGTGCCAGCAGTCCCCCGGGTTCGTCCAATGAGCAGTTCTTC.

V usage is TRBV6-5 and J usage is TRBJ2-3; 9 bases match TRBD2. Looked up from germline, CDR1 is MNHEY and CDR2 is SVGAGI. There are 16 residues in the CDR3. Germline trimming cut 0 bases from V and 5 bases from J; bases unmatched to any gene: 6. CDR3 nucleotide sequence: TGTGCCAGCAGTTACTCGGGGCGGGAGGGCCGAGATACGCAGTATTTT. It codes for CASSYSGREGRDTQYF.

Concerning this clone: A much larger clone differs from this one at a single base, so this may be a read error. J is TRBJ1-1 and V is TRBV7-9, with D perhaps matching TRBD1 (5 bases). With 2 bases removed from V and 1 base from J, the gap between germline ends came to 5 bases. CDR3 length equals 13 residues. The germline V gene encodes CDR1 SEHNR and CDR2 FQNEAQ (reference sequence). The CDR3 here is CASSLQGNTEAFF. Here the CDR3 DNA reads TGTGCCAGCAGCTTACAGGGGAACACTGAAGCTTTCTTT.

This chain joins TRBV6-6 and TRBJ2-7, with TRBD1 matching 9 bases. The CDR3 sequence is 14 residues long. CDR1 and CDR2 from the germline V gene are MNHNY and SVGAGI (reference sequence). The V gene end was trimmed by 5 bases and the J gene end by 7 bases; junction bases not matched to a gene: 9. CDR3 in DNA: TGTGCCAGCAGTGAGGGACAGGGAGGTAGGGAGCAGTACTTC. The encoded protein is CASSEGQGGREQYF.